The 30 T cell receptor beta chains reported below all come from one sample, sequenced in a study of metastatic and nonmetastatic thyroid tumors. TCRdb re-analyzed the PCR reads using MiXCR. This sample has tens of thousands of clones, with around 18% found just once. Thyroid surgery was preceded by no treatment in any patient. The sequencing sample was made of tumor tissue. These TCRs come from a female donor with papillary thyroid cancer or a benign thyroid nodule (not recorded which). Some clones in this sample may be carry-over from other donors' samples.

A word on this clone: This may arise from a read error, as a much more abundant clone is one base away. The chain recombines TRBV11-1 with TRBJ2-3; TRBD2 matches 8 bases. Germline lookup yields CDR1 SGHAT and CDR2 FQDESV (reference sequence). The CDR3 sequence is 15 residues long. Here the CDR3 reads CAISLGLAVTDTQYF. The DNA of the CDR3 is TGTGCCATCAGCTTAGGACTAGCAGTCACAGATACGCAGTATTTT.

With regard to this clone: Possible read error: a much larger clone is one base away. The rearrangement links TRBV9 to TRBJ2-1; 7 nucleotides agree with TRBD2. The J segment lost 7 bases and the V segment lost 4 bases, leaving 14 bases of the junction unmatched. The germline CDR1 and CDR2 sequences are SGDLS and YYNGEE. This CDR3 contains 16 residues. DNA of the CDR3: TGTGCCAGCAGCACTTCTTCCGGTGCGGGGGTAAATGAGCAGTTCTTC. Its translation: CASSTSSGAGVNEQFF. The variable domain in full, with the rest retrieved from reference TRBV9 and TRBJ2-1, is DSGVTQTPKHLITATGQRVTLRCSPRSGDLSVYWYQQSLDQGLQFLIQYYNGEERAKGNILERFSAQQFPDLHSELNLSSLELGDSALYFCASSTSSGAGVNEQFFGPGTRLTVL.

There are many counts of this clone. The rearrangement uses TRBV3-1 and TRBJ2-6; D perhaps matches TRBD1 (5 bases). V lost 2 bases, J lost 4 bases, and 9 bases lay in between. This CDR3 is 15 amino acids long. The germline V gene encodes CDR1 LGHDT and CDR2 YNNKEL (reference sequence). CDR3 amino acids: CASSQPGYGANVLTF. CDR3 coding DNA: TGTGCCAGCAGCCAACCAGGGTACGGGGCCAACGTCCTGACTTTC.

Ten or more counts support this clone. The V call is TRBV7-9, the J call TRBJ2-2; TRBD2 agrees at 15 bases. V gave up 5 bases and J gave up 7 bases; unmatched junction bases: 2. This CDR3 spans 15 amino acids. Germline V lookup: CDR1 SEHNR, CDR2 FQNEAQ (reference sequence). This chain's CDR3 is CASSGLAGGVGELFF. CDR3 nucleotide sequence: TGTGCCAGCAGCGGACTAGCGGGAGGGGTCGGGGAGCTGTTTTTT.

The chain carries TRBV7-6 and TRBJ1-1, with D possibly matching TRBD1 (5 bases). V lost 6 bases and J 4 bases, leaving 12 bases between the germline ends. In germline, CDR1 is SGHVS, CDR2 FNYEAQ. This CDR3 contains 13 residues. The CDR3 loop is CASSPSRVTEAFF. CDR3 DNA: TGTGCCAGCAGTCCATCCAGGGTCACTGAAGCTTTCTTT.

This clone was seen many times. At one end the junction does not follow the germline gene, possibly because of a read error. This sequence joins TRBV12-3 or TRBV12-4 and TRBJ1-2; weak D call: TRBD1 (6 bases). The CDR3 runs to 12 residues. The CDR3 DNA sequence: TGTGCCAGCACCACAGGGACGGTCGCCATCGCCTTC. It yields the protein CASTTGTVAIAF.

This clone was counted at least ten times. The CDR3: CSVVISGAGGYGYTF. The CDR3 DNA reads TGCAGCGTTGTTATCTCCGGGGCAGGAGGGTATGGCTACACCTTC. This sequence joins TRBV29-1 and TRBJ1-2; tentative D call: TRBD1 (5 bases). The CDR3 sequence is 15 residues long. V lost 4 bases and J lost 5, with 20 bases in between. Germline lookup yields CDR1 SQVTM and CDR2 ANQGSEA.

This clone was seen repeatedly, ten times or more. CDR3 amino acids: CATSRVRAGNEKLFF. CDR3 DNA: TGTGCCACCAGCAGAGTTAGGGCGGGGAATGAAAAACTGTTTTTT. This sequence joins TRBV15 and TRBJ1-4; D is undetermined. The CDR3 contains 15 residues. Germline V gives CDR1 LNHNV, CDR2 YYDKDF (reference sequence). The V gene lost 1 base and the J gene lost 5 bases, with 11 bases spanning the gap.

The sample holds many counts of this clone. The chain employs TRBV25-1 and TRBJ2-7, with D possibly called TRBD1 or TRBD2 (5 bases each). Germline-derived CDR1 and CDR2 are MGHDK and SYGVNS. The CDR3 contains 14 residues. Trimming stripped 1 base from V and 0 bases from J, with 7 bases between. CDR3 sequence: CASSEWGTSYEQYF. The CDR3 nucleotides read TGTGCCAGCAGTGAATGGGGGACCTCCTACGAGCAGTACTTC.

CDR3 sequence: CASTSRLGITGELFF. The CDR3 nucleotides read TGTGCCAGCACGTCCCGGCTGGGTATCACCGGGGAGCTGTTTTTT. This sequence joins TRBV12-3 or TRBV12-4 and TRBJ2-2; D remains unclear. V lost 7 bases and J lost 4, with 16 bases in between. This CDR3 contains 15 residues.

Turning to this clone: Mismatch with germline at one junction end may stem from a read error. The chain carries TRBV6-1 and TRBJ1-1; tentative D call: TRBD1 (5 bases). Germline loops: CDR1 MNHNS, CDR2 SASEGT. The CDR3 covers 13 residues. Here the CDR3 DNA reads TGTGCCAGCACCACGACAGTGAACACCGAAGCTTTCTTT. It yields the protein CASTTTVNTEAFF.

This clone showed up many times. The genes are TRBV12-3 or TRBV12-4 and TRBJ1-2; no firm D call. Trimming pared 1 base from V and 0 bases from J, leaving 9 bases between. The CDR3 has 15 residues. In DNA, the CDR3 is TGTGCCAGCAGTTTAGGGGGATTCCCTAACTATGGCTACACCTTC. Its protein product is CASSLGGFPNYGYTF.

This clone was recorded at least ten times. CDR3 loop: CSVRLGTEAFF. CDR3 DNA sequence: TGCAGCGTTCGACTGGGGACTGAAGCTTTCTTT. The V call is TRBV29-1, the J call TRBJ1-1; D is ambiguous. Trimming took 5 bases from V and 5 from J, leaving 9 bases between them. The CDR3 has 11 residues. Germline loops: CDR1 SQVTM, CDR2 ANQGSEA.

The table lists this clone with a few counts. A much larger clone differs from this one at a single base, so this may be a read error. The chain carries TRBV19 and TRBJ2-5; D may be TRBD1 (5 bases). This CDR3 spans 14 amino acids. Germline V gene sequence: CDR1 LNHDA, CDR2 SQIVND (reference sequence). In DNA form, the CDR3 reads TGTGCCAGTAGTATCTCGCTGGGGCATAAGACCGAGTACTTC. Amino acids: CASSISLGHKTEYF.

This clone was observed a single time. V usage is TRBV15 and J usage is TRBJ2-2; 10 nucleotides align to TRBD2. The CDR3 has 21 amino acids. Germline-derived CDR1 and CDR2 are LNHNV and YYDKDF (reference sequence). The V and J ends lost 0 bases and 11 bases, in that order; junction bases with no gene match: 24. The CDR3 loop is CATSRERAAGGYPKNIGELFF. CDR3 sequence (DNA): TGTGCCACCAGCAGAGAGCGTGCAGCGGGAGGGTACCCCAAGAACATCGGTGAGCTGTTTTTT.

This chain links TRBV2 with TRBJ2-6, with D tentatively TRBD1 (6 bases). With 5 bases removed from V and 0 bases from J, the gap between germline ends came to 20 bases. The CDR3 is 19 residues long. The germline CDR1 and CDR2 sequences are SNHLY and FYNNEI. The CDR3 DNA is TGTGCCAGCAGTACTTCAACCGGGACAACGAGCTCTGGGGCCAACGTCCTGACTTTC. Its protein product is CASSTSTGTTSSGANVLTF.

Ten or more counts support this clone. This chain joins TRBV5-5 and TRBJ2-3; the D gene could be TRBD1 or TRBD2 (6 bases each). V lost 0 bases and J 2 bases, leaving 13 bases between the germline ends. This CDR3 comprises 16 residues. Per germline, CDR1 SGHKS and CDR2 YYEKEE (reference sequence). The CDR3 sequence: CASSLGGAGITDTQYF. DNA of the CDR3: TGTGCCAGCAGCTTGGGGGGGGCCGGAATCACAGATACGCAGTATTTT.

The sample holds many counts of this clone. This chain joins TRBV5-1 and TRBJ2-1, with unresolved D. V was clipped by 1 base and J by 4 bases, with 6 bases between them. The CDR3 sequence is 13 residues long. Per the germline V gene, CDR1 is SGHRS and CDR2 is YFSETQ. CDR3: CASSLLQYNEQFF. The CDR3 DNA reads as TGCGCCAGCAGCTTGCTCCAGTACAATGAGCAGTTCTTC. Full variable domain (missing parts from reference TRBV5-1 and TRBJ2-1): KAGVTQTPRYLIKTRGQQVTLSCSPISGHRSVSWYQQTPGQGLQFLFEYFSETQRNKGNFPGRFSGRQFSNSRSEMNVSTLELGDSALYLCASSLLQYNEQFFGPGTRLTVL.

Worth noting for this clone: A much larger clone lies a single base off, so this may be a read error. J is TRBJ2-5 and V is TRBV15; D is possibly TRBD1 or TRBD2 (5 bases each). The CDR3 length is 18 residues. Germline values: CDR1 LNHNV, CDR2 YYDKDF (reference sequence). Between the trimmed V and J ends, which lost 2 bases and 2 bases, there was a span of 21 bases. The CDR3 coding sequence is TGTGCCACCAGCAGAAGAGGGGACCCATGGGGATTACAAGAGACCCAGTACTTC. It translates to CATSRRGDPWGLQETQYF.

This clone was seen many times. The J gene is TRBJ2-1, the V gene TRBV15, with 12 bases that match TRBD2. The CDR3 runs to 20 residues. CDR1 is LNHNV and CDR2 is YYDKDF in the germline V gene (reference sequence). The V segment lost 0 bases and the J segment 4 bases; nucleotides outside the gene matches: 13. CDR3 sequence (DNA): TGTGCCACCAGCAGAGACAACCCTAGACTAGCGGGAGTTTCGTACAATGAGCAGTTCTTC. This translates into CATSRDNPRLAGVSYNEQFF.

The chain uses TRBV18 and TRBJ2-7, with 7 bases matching TRBD1. In germline, CDR1 is KGHSH, CDR2 LQKENI. The CDR3 is made up of 12 amino acids. V trimming: 3 bases; J trimming: 5 bases; junction bases outside the gene matches: 1. For the CDR3, the DNA is TGTGCCAGCTCACCGACAGGGAACGAGCAGTACTTC. Residues: CASSPTGNEQYF.

This clone has at least ten counts. The genes are TRBV12-3 or TRBV12-4 and TRBJ2-7; a possible D gene is TRBD1 (6 bases). V was cut by 0 bases and J by 0 bases, with 9 bases left in between. The CDR3 consists of 15 residues. The CDR3 nucleotides are TGTGCCAGCAGTTTAGCGCGACAGGTCTCCTACGAGCAGTACTTC. As protein: CASSLARQVSYEQYF.

This clone was seen repeatedly, ten times or more. V usage is TRBV12-3 or TRBV12-4 and J usage is TRBJ2-3; 12 nucleotides line up with TRBD2. The CDR3 is 15 amino acids. V was pared by 3 bases and J by 6 bases, with 4 bases of the junction left unmatched. The CDR3 sequence is CASSFLAGGRDTQYF. In DNA form, the CDR3 reads TGTGCCAGCAGTTTTCTAGCGGGAGGGAGGGATACGCAGTATTTT.

The sample holds many counts of this clone. V usage is TRBV7-3 and J usage is TRBJ1-6, with a weak D call TRBD1 (5 bases). CDR3 size: 14 residues. In germline, CDR1 is SGHTA, CDR2 FQGTGA. V lost 1 base and J 8 bases, leaving 9 bases between the germline ends. The CDR3 loop is CASSLRGGDSPLHF. CDR3 DNA sequence: TGTGCCAGCAGCTTAAGGGGGGGGGATTCACCCCTCCACTTT.

The J gene is TRBJ2-7, the V gene TRBV5-1; 8 bases are a match to TRBD1. The J segment lost 5 bases and the V segment lost 3 bases, leaving 7 bases of the junction unmatched. This CDR3 contains 14 residues. Germline CDR1 and CDR2: SGHRS and YFSETQ. The CDR3 spells CASSSTGGNNEQYF. Written as DNA, the CDR3 is TGCGCCAGCAGCTCCACAGGGGGAAATAACGAGCAGTACTTC.

This clone was seen at least ten times. The rearrangement uses TRBV5-1 and TRBJ2-1; a possible D gene is TRBD1 (5 bases). Germline assignment: CDR1 SGHRS and CDR2 YFSETQ. The CDR3 length is 13 residues. V was shortened by 4 bases and J by 5 bases, with 10 bases between the two germline ends. The CDR3, as DNA: TGCGCCAGCAGCAGGACACCCAACAATGAGCAGTTCTTC. This translates into CASSRTPNNEQFF.

This clone has a count of ten or more. The V and J genes are TRBV7-6 and TRBJ1-4, with D maybe TRBD1 (5 bases). Trimming pared 2 bases from V and 9 bases from J, leaving 22 bases between. The CDR3 spans 17 residues. The V gene's germline CDR1 is SGHVS and CDR2 FNYEAQ. The CDR3, as DNA: TGTGCCAGCAGCTTACGTCCCGGGGCCACCTCGGGGCAAAAACTGTTTTTT. Translating gives CASSLRPGATSGQKLFF.

This clone has ten or more counts. The gene calls are TRBV7-9 and TRBJ2-1, with D unclear. Trimming removed 0 bases at V and 9 bases at J, with 3 bases between. From germline, CDR1 is SEHNR and CDR2 FQNEAQ (reference sequence). The CDR3 loop spans 11 amino acids. CDR3 loop: CASSLAIEQFF. The CDR3 coding sequence is TGTGCCAGCAGCTTAGCTATTGAGCAGTTCTTC.

Turning to this clone: A clone one base away is much larger, so this may be a read error. The CDR3 carries no conserved terminal phenylalanine or tryptophan, so it likely arises from a read error. The chain recombines TRBV5-8 with TRBJ2-5; D not resolved. The germline V gene encodes CDR1 SGHTS and CDR2 YDEGEE. This CDR3 has 12 residues. Here the CDR3 reads CAISLLRETQYS. The CDR3 DNA is TGTGCCATCAGCTTGCTTAGGGAGACCCAGTACTCC.

The rearrangement joins TRBV19 to TRBJ1-1; D may be TRBD1 (5 bases). Trimming left V 8 bases short and J 0 bases short, with 10 bases between. Per the germline V gene, CDR1 is LNHDA and CDR2 is SQIVND (reference sequence). The CDR3 length is 13 residues. CDR3 bases: TGTGCCAGTTTCGGGGGAATGAACACTGAAGCTTTCTTT. Translation: CASFGGMNTEAFF.